The T cell receptor beta chain described here comes from a study of T cell therapy after organ transplantation. This CDR3 contains 16 residues. This clone has only one observation. The antigen remains undetermined. TCRdb keeps only in-frame clones here, not all; method: immunoSEQ multiplex PCR. The data contain 45,000 to 50,000 clones, 94% of them singletons. This clonotype was obtained from a human patient who had received a solid organ transplant and had CMV disease. Sequencing was performed on CD8+ T cells from blood, taken before autologous CMV-specific T cell therapy. The chain couples TRBV21-1 to TRBJ1-4; the table's D call of TRBD1 was not tested on the DNA. TRBV21-1 is a pseudogene segment. CDR3 in DNA: TGTGCCAGCTACAGACAGGGGCGGACTTTTTGTGAAAAACTGTTTTTT. Its protein product is CASYRQGRTFCEKLFF.